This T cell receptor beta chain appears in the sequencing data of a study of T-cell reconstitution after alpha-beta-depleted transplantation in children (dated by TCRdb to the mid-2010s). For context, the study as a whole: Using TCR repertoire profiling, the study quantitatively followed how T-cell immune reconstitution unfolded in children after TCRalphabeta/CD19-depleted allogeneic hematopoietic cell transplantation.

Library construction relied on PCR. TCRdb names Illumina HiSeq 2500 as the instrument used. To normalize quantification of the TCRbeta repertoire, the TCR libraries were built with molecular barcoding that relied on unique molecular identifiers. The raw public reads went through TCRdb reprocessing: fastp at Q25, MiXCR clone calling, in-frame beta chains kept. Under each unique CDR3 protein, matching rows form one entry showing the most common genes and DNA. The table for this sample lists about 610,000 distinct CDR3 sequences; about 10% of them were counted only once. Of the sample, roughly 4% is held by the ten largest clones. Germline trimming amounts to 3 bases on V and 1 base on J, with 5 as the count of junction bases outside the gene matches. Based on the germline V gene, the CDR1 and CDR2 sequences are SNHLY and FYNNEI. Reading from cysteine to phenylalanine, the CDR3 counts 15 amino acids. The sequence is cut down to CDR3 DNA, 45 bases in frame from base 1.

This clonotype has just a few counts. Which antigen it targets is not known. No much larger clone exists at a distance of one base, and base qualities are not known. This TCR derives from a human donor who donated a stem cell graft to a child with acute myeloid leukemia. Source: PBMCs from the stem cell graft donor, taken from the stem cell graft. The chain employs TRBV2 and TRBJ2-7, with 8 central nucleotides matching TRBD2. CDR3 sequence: CASSESGSASYEQYF. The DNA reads TGTGCCAGCAGTGAGAGCGGGAGTGCATCCTACGAGCAGTACTTC.